The entry below describes one TCR beta chain. Its antigen is unidentified. The data were taken from a study of blood T cells in healthy people across ages. Notes on the study in general: Diversity was higher, and naive CD4+ cells more numerous, in long-lived donors than in aged donors.

Peripheral blood samples of roughly 9.9 milliliters were drawn from each donor. A minimum of 7 million PBMCs was isolated per sample. Then a second PCR, running roughly 7 to 11 cycles, was carried out with a sample-barcoded 5' primer and a J-beta primer mix. TCRdb reanalysed the 5' RACE reads using MiXCR and keeps one entry per CDR3 protein. In the table there are about 1,600,000 distinct CDR3 sequences, approximately 42% of which are singletons. CDR1 is MGHDK, CDR2 SYGVNS, per germline. The CDR3 consists of 15 residues. V shed 4 bases, J shed 8 bases, and the junction held 9 bases outside the gene matches.

V gene TRBV25-1 combines with J gene TRBJ2-1; 9 nucleotides line up with TRBD2. The TCR comes from a woman between 18 and 29 years old in good health. The specimen was blood. The CDR3 is CASSAASGAFYEQFF. Written as DNA, the CDR3 is TGTGCCAGCAGTGCGGCTAGCGGGGCATTCTATGAGCAGTTCTTC.